This T cell receptor (beta chain) derives from a study of Graves' ophthalmopathy and Graves' hyperthyroidism (dated by TCRdb to between 2018 and 2020). With regard to the full study: Peripheral blood was collected at initial diagnosis, before any treatment. TCR beta repertoire signatures were used to distinguish Graves' ophthalmopathy from Graves' hyperthyroidism and to predict progression to ophthalmopathy. For training and testing, the 100 or so patients in the discovery cohort were randomly divided in a 7:3 ratio. For independent validation, a separate cohort was made up of some 19 hyperthyroidism patients plus 17 patients who later progressed from hyperthyroidism to ophthalmopathy. In total, some 140 blood samples were TCR-sequenced: approximately 42 ophthalmopathy, some 72 hyperthyroidism and 17 hyperthyroidism-to-ophthalmopathy patients. In roughly six hyperthyroidism patients, the T-cell repertoire of thyroid tissue was compared with the T-cell repertoire of blood. Once sampling was done, hyperthyroidism patients were given methimazole at a starting dose of 30 mg daily, while ophthalmopathy patients were given high-dose intravenous methylprednisolone. To explore V-J signatures that distinguish ophthalmopathy from hyperthyroidism, a discovery set of 90 to 100 patients was enrolled, made up of more than 40 with ophthalmopathy and under 65 with stable hyperthyroidism. Points the paper makes about the study in general: Sample size was not predetermined statistically, and investigators were not blinded to group allocation. The 13-signature model separated ophthalmopathy from stable hyperthyroidism with about 86% sensitivity and approximately 81% specificity in cross-validation, and 80%/75% in the test set. Most expanded thyroid clonotypes with a frequency above 0.001 also appeared in blood, which suggests that blood repertoires may reflect the immune response in the thyroid. In validation, the model predicted ophthalmopathy progression with 55% to 71% sensitivity and around 72% specificity; some 13 predicted patients were CT-confirmed with GO in a median of roughly 6.8 months.

CDR3 length: 14 amino acids, cysteine to phenylalanine. CDR3 DNA only is kept here, 42 bases in frame from base 1. CDR1 GTSNPN and CDR2 SVGIG are derived from the germline V gene (reference sequence). V gives up 0 bases and J gives up 2 bases, and the segment between their germline ends measures 8 bases. Patients with ophthalmopathy had moderately to severely active disease, with a Clinical Activity Score of 3 or more, a NOSPECS grade of 4 or more, and a disease duration of less than 3 months. Patients were excluded if they had other autoimmune diseases, uncontrolled infections, pregnancy or lactation. Diagnosis was based on clinical symptoms, serum thyroxine, TRAb, thyroid ultrasound and orbital computed tomography. Using Ficoll-Paque density gradient centrifugation, PBMCs were isolated from over 8.5 ml of fresh peripheral blood. Trizol reagent was used to extract the total RNA, and its quality was then checked on an Agilent 2100 Bioanalyzer.

The sample holds many counts of this clonotype. Its antigen remains undetermined. There are no base qualities to consult, and no much larger clone falls within one base. For repertoire sequencing, TCR beta CDR3 regions were amplified from RNA transcripts. HTBI primers and the Qiagen OneStep RT-PCR kit were used in a first-round RT-PCR, which was followed by a second-round multiplex PCR, size selection and purification. Libraries were sequenced on an Illumina HiSeq2000 using paired-end 100 bp reads. Per the original workflow: Reads were processed with SOAPnuke, discarding reads with adapters, uncalled bases, mean Phred below 15, or no exact constant-primer or identifier match. COPE v1.2.5 was used to merge high-quality paired reads. Unique nucleotide sequences were defined as clonotypes and aligned to IMGT TRB V, D and J references using MiTCR v1.1. Analysis was restricted to V-J combinations with a frequency above 0.0001, which covered roughly 99% of repertoires. A TCR clonal expansion and chaos score per V-J combination was defined as the ratio of F50 clonal expansion to chaos observed in the TCRdist matrix. Welch's t-statistics and random forest were used to narrow the features down to approximately twelve V-J combinations, which were then fed into a naive Bayes classifier. Thyroid-blood repertoire similarity was quantified with the Morisita-Horn index. Using fastp at Q25 and MiXCR, TCRdb reprocessed the public reads and kept productive beta chains. Identical CDR3 proteins give one entry, which carries the most common genes and DNA. These V and J calls originate from TCRdb's pipeline instead of the authors' own analysis. The sample table holds some 170,000 distinct CDR3 sequences, of which roughly 36% were seen once. Nearly 9% of the sample is held by the ten biggest clonotypes.

The receptor chain draws on TRBV30 and TRBJ1-5, with no confident D gene call. Sequencing used peripheral blood. This sequence was found in a man aged 25-40 years with Graves' ophthalmopathy. Donor details come from another sample of the same person, matched by shared clones. The DNA sequence is TGTGCCTGGAGTGTCCAATGGGGCAATCAGCCCCAGCATTTT. The translation is CAWSVQWGNQPQHF.